A selection of T cell receptor beta chains follows, all from one sample in a study of blood T cell repertoires in COVID-19. TCRdb's table, derived via immunoSEQ multiplex PCR, lists solely in-frame clones and lacks some. The sample holds about 290,000 clones, around 92% seen once. The sequencing input was peripheral blood. These receptors were obtained from a woman aged 30 to 39 with COVID-19, enrolled during active disease. Both conserved end residues are part of each CDR3. D genes are given only for firm matches. For some rows the clone size is stated as once, few or many, or as a class when expanded; others skip it.

d_gene | j_gene | v_gene | abundance | CDR3nt | CDR3aa
TRBD1 | TRBJ1-2 | TRBV9 | . | TGTGCCAGCAGCTTAGAGACAGGGATTACCTATGGCTACACCTTC | CASSLETGITYGYTF
. | TRBJ2-2 | TRBV7-9 | . | TGTGCCAGCCGCCTAAGTACCACCGGGGAGCTGTTTTTT | CASRLSTTGELFF
. | TRBJ2-1 | TRBV10-3 | . | TGTGCCATCAGTGAGCTGGGGGCGAACAATGAGCAGTTCTTC | CAISELGANNEQFF
TRBD2 | TRBJ2-3 | TRBV4-2 | . | TGTGCCAGCAGCCAAGATGGGACTAGCGGGGCAGATACGCAGTATTTT | CASSQDGTSGADTQYF
. | TRBJ1-2 | TRBV25-1 | . | TGTGCCAGCAGCCCAGGTCGAGCCTACACCTTC | CASSPGRAYTF
. | TRBJ2-1 | TRBV24-1 | . | TGTGCCACCACCTCGGGGTACGACAATGAGCAGTTCTTC | CATTSGYDNEQFF
TRBD2 | TRBJ2-3 | TRBV4-1 | once | TGCGCCAGCAGCCCGGGGGGGGCAGGAGCAGATACGCAGTATTTT | CASSPGGAGADTQYF
. | TRBJ2-1 | TRBV5-6 | . | TGTGCCAGCAGCTTGGGACAGTTTTACAATGAGCAGTTCTTC | CASSLGQFYNEQFF
TRBD1 | TRBJ2-1 | TRBV14 | . | TGTGCCAGCAGCCTCCGGACAGGTTGGGTCAGTGAGCAGTTCTTC | CASSLRTGWVSEQFF
TRBD1 | TRBJ2-7 | TRBV19 | . | TGTGCCAGCCAGACAGGGCCCCCGGGGGAGCAGTACTTC | CASQTGPPGEQYF
. | TRBJ2-3 | TRBV6-2/TRBV6-3 | . | TGTGCCAGCAGTCATTTTTACGGGGACACAGATACGCAGTATTTT | CASSHFYGDTDTQYF
. | TRBJ1-1 | TRBV20-1 | . | TGCAGTGCTATTGCGGGCACTGAAGCTTTCTTT | CSAIAGTEAFF
TRBD1 | TRBJ1-4 | TRBV7-9 | . | TGTGCCAGCAGCCGACAGGGCCGGGGAGGTGAAAAACTGTTTTTT | CASSRQGRGGEKLFF
. | TRBJ1-5 | TRBV5-1 | . | TGCGCCAGCAGCCCCTCGCGTCAGCCCCAGCATTTT | CASSPSRQPQHF
. | TRBJ1-2 | TRBV6-5 | . | TGTGCCAGCAGTTACGGCGGGGGGTACTATGGCTACACCTTC | CASSYGGGYYGYTF
. | TRBJ1-1 | TRBV30 | once | TGTGCCTGGAACCTCCCGCCAGGGTACGCGATGAACACTGAAGCTTTCTTT | CAWNLPPGYAMNTEAFF
. | TRBJ2-7 | TRBV28 | . | TGTGCCAGCAGAAGAGCCTACGAGCAGTACTTC | CASRRAYEQYF
TRBD2 | TRBJ2-3 | TRBV7-8 | . | TGTGCCAGCAGCTTCATCTCGGGGGGGCCAGATACGCAGTATTTT | CASSFISGGPDTQYF
. | TRBJ2-1 | TRBV5-1 | . | TGCGCCAGCAGCTTTCGATTAGCTGACAATGAGCAGTTCTTC | CASSFRLADNEQFF
. | TRBJ1-2 | TRBV10-3 | . | TGTGCCATCAGTGAGTCTCCCAGACCTACGGGGGTAGGCTACACCTTC | CAISESPRPTGVGYTF
. | TRBJ1-2 | TRBV5-1 | . | TGCGCCAGCAGCTTGCGACAGGCTAACAACTATGGCTACACCTTC | CASSLRQANNYGYTF
. | TRBJ1-2 | TRBV6-5 | . | TGTGCCAGCAGTTACTCAAGGAGGGGTCTAGGCTACACCTTC | CASSYSRRGLGYTF
TRBD1 | TRBJ1-2 | TRBV27 | . | TGTGCCAGCAGGAGACAGGGAGTTTCTGGCTACACCTTC | CASRRQGVSGYTF
. | TRBJ1-6 | TRBV6-1 | once | TGTGCCAGCAGTGACGGTGGGGCAGGATGGTCACCCCTCCACTTT | CASSDGGAGWSPLHF
. | TRBJ1-5 | TRBV7-8 | . | TGTGCCTCTTTGAGGGGGAAGGGTCAGCCCCAGCATTTT | CASLRGKGQPQHF
. | TRBJ1-1 | TRBV6-5 | . | TGTGCCAGCAGCCTCCCGGGGTTGAACACTGAAGCTTTCTTT | CASSLPGLNTEAFF
. | TRBJ2-5 | TRBV5-6 | . | TGTGCCAGCAGCCGGGGTGGGGTCTGGTCCCAGTACTTC | CASSRGGVWSQYF
. | TRBJ2-3 | TRBV7-6 | . | TGTGCCAGCATGGAGACAGATACGCAGTATTTT | CASMETDTQYF
TRBD1 | TRBJ1-1 | TRBV5-8 | . | TGTGCCAGCAGCTTGGGGGCGACAGGGATGTACACTGAAGCTTTCTTT | CASSLGATGMYTEAFF
. | TRBJ2-7 | TRBV5-6 | . | TGTGCCAGCAGCTGGACATTTTCTTACGAGCAGTACTTC | CASSWTFSYEQYF
TRBD1 | TRBJ1-2 | TRBV4-1 | . | TGCGCCAGCAGCCAAGAGGGCCAGGGGGGAGGCTACACCTTC | CASSQEGQGGGYTF
. | TRBJ1-1 | TRBV5-1 | . | TGCGCCAGCAGCTCCGACAGCTCTGAAGCTTTCTTT | CASSSDSSEAFF
. | TRBJ1-2 | TRBV2 | few | TGTGCCAGCAGGAAACAGGGAAATTATGGCTACACCTTC | CASRKQGNYGYTF
. | TRBJ1-6 | TRBV19 | few | TGTGCCACCAAGGATGCCCGGGACATATTCCGATCACCCCTCCACTTT | CATKDARDIFRSPLHF
TRBD2 | TRBJ2-1 | TRBV15 | . | TGTGCCACCAGCAGAGCACTAGCGGGGGGCCGCTACAATGAGCAGTTCTTC | CATSRALAGGRYNEQFF
TRBD1 | TRBJ2-7 | TRBV19 | . | TGTGCCAGTAGTATAGTGGACAGGGGGTACGAGCAGTACTTC | CASSIVDRGYEQYF
. | TRBJ1-4 | TRBV6-5 | . | TGTGCCAGCTATGGAGGGGCGGGGGAAAAACTGTTTTTT | CASYGGAGEKLFF
. | TRBJ1-2 | TRBV18 | . | TGTGCCAGCTCGTCAGACATGGCTAACTATGGCTACACCTTC | CASSSDMANYGYTF
TRBD2 | TRBJ2-1 | TRBV2 | . | TGTGCCAGCAGTGAGGTTCCGGGGGGGCTTGGCGATGAGCAGTTCTTC | CASSEVPGGLGDEQFF
. | TRBJ1-3 | TRBV29-1 | . | TGCAGCGTGGGGCAACTTTCTGGAAACACCATATATTTT | CSVGQLSGNTIYF
. | TRBJ2-1 | TRBV11-2 | . | TGTGCCAGCAGCTTTAGCGGCAATGAGCAGTTCTTC | CASSFSGNEQFF
TRBD2 | TRBJ2-1 | TRBV16 | . | TGTGCCAGCAGCCCTTTAATGAACCGGGACTACCCGAATGAGCAGTTCTTC | CASSPLMNRDYPNEQFF
. | TRBJ1-1 | TRBV2 | . | TGTGCCAGCAGTGAAACGGGAATCGTTTCTTTCTTT | CASSETGIVSFF
TRBD1 | TRBJ1-2 | TRBV3-1/TRBV3-2 | . | TGTGCCAGCAGCCATGGATCAAGGGGGCAGGGTGGCTACACCTTC | CASSHGSRGQGGYTF
TRBD1 | TRBJ1-2 | TRBV5-1 | once | TGCGCCAGCAGCTCGCCGACAGGGACAGGTGGCTACACCTTC | CASSSPTGTGGYTF